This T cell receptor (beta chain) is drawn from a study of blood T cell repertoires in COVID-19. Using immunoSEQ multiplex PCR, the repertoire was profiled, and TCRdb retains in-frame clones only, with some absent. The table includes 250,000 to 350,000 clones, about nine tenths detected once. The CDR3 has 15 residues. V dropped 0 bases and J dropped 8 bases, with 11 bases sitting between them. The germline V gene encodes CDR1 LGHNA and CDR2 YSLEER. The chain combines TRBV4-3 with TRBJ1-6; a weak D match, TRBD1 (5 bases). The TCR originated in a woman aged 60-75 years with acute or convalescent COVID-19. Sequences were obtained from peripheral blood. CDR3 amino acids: CASSQEEGAYSPLHF. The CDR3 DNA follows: TGCGCCAGCAGCCAAGAAGAAGGGGCGTATTCACCCCTCCACTTT.